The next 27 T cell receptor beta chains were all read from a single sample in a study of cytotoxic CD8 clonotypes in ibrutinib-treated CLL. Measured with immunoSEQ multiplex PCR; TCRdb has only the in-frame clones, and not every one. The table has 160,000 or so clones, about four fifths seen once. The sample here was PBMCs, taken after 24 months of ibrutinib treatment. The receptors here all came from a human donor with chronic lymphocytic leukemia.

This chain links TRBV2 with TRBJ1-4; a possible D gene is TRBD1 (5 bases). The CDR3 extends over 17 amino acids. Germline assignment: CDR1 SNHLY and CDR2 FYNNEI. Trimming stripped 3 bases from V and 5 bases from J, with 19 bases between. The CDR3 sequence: CASSDPRRGGTNEKLFF. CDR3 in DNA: TGTGCCAGCAGTGATCCTCGTCGGGGGGGAACGAATGAAAAACTGTTTTTT.

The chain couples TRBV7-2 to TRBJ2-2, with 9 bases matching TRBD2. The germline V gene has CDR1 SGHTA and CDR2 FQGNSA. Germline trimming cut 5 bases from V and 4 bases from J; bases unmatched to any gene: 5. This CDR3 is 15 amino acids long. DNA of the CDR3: TGTGCCAGCAGCCCTAGCGGGGAATCCACCGGGGAGCTGTTTTTT. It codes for CASSPSGESTGELFF.

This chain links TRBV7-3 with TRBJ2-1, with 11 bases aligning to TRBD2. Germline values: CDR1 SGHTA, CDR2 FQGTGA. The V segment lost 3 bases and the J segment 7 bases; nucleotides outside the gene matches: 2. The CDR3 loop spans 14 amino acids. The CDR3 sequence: CASSFSGRGNEQFF. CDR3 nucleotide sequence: TGTGCCAGCAGCTTTAGCGGGAGGGGTAATGAGCAGTTCTTC.

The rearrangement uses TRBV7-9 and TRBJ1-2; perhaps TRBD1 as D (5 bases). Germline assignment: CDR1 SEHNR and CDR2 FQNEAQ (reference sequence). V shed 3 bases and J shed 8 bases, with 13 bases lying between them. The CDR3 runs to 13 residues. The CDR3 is CASSFSRQGGYTF. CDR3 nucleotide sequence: TGTGCCAGCAGCTTCAGTAGGCAGGGAGGCTACACCTTC.

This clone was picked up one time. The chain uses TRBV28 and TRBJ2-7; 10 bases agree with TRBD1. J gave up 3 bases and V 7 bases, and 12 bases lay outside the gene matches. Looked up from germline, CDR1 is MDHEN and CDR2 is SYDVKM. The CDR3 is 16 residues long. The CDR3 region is CASTPIGGQGLYEQYF. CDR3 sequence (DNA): TGTGCCAGCACCCCAATTGGGGGACAGGGGCTCTACGAGCAGTACTTC.

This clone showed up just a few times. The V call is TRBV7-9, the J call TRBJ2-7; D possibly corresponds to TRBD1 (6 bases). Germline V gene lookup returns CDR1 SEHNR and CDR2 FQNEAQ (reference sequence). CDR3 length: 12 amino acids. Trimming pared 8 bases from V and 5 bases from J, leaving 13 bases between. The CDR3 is CASGGRGHEQYF. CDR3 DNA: TGTGCCAGCGGCGGCAGGGGCCACGAGCAGTACTTC.

The CDR3 protein is CASSIFRGGYSNQPQHF. CDR3 coding DNA: TGTGCCAGTAGTATCTTTAGGGGGGGATATAGCAATCAGCCCCAGCATTTT. The genes are TRBV19 and TRBJ1-5; a possible D gene is TRBD1 (6 bases). Trimming took off 3 bases at V and 0 bases at J, with 15 bases between the two ends. CDR1 and CDR2 (germline): LNHDA, SQIVND (reference sequence). The CDR3 extends over 17 amino acids.

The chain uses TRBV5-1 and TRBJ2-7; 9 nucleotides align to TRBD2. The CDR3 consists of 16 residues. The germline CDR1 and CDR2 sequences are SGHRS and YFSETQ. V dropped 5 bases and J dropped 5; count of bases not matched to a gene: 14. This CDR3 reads CASRQNPAGGPNEQYF. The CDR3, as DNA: TGCGCCAGCAGACAAAACCCTGCGGGAGGGCCTAACGAGCAGTACTTC.

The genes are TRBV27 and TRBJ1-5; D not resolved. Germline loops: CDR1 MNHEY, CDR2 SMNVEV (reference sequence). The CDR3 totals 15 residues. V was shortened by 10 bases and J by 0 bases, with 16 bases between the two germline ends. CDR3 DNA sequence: TGTGCCACCCAGGTCACAGCTTATAGCAATCAGCCCCAGCATTTT. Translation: CATQVTAYSNQPQHF.

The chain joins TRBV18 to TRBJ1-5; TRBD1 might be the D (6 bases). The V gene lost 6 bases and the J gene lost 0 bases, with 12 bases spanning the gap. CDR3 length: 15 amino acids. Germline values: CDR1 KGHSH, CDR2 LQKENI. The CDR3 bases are TGTGCCAGCTCCACTAGGGGGGCTAGCAATCAGCCCCAGCATTTT. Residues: CASSTRGASNQPQHF.

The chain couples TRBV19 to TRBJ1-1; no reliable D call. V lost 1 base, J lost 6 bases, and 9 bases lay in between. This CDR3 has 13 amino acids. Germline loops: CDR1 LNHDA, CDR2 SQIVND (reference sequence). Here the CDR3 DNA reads TGTGCCAGTAGTATAGTTGGCGGGTCTGAAGCTTTCTTT. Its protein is CASSIVGGSEAFF.

The CDR3 bases are TGTGCCAGCAGTTTAAGCGGTCAAGAGACCCAGTACTTC. It is translated as CASSLSGQETQYF. J is TRBJ2-5 and V is TRBV28; tentatively, D is TRBD2 (5 bases). With 2 bases removed from V and 2 bases from J, the gap between germline ends came to 6 bases. Germline CDR1 MDHEN, CDR2 SYDVKM. The CDR3 contains 13 residues. The full variable domain, its missing parts supplied by reference TRBV28 and TRBJ2-5, is DVKVTQSSRYLVKRTGEKVFLECVQDMDHENMFWYRQDPGLGLRLIYFSYDVKMKEKGDIPEGYSVSREKKERFSLILESASTNQTSMYLCASSLSGQETQYFGPGTRLLVL.

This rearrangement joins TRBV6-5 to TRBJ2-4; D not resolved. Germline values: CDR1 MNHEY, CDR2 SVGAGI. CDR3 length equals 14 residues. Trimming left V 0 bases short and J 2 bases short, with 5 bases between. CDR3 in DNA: TGTGCCAGCAGTTACTCCGAAACCAAAAACATTCAGTACTTC. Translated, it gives CASSYSETKNIQYF.

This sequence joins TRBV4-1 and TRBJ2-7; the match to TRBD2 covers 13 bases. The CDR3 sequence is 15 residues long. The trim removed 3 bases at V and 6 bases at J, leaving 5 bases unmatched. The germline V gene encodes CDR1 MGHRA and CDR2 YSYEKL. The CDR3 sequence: CASSQSTSGRTEQYF. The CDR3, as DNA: TGCGCCAGCAGCCAGTCGACTAGCGGGAGGACCGAGCAGTACTTC.

DNA of the CDR3: TGTGCCAGTCGAGGGACAGGAACGGACGAGCAGTACTTC. Protein product: CASRGTGTDEQYF. The chain joins TRBV19 to TRBJ2-7; 8 bases line up with TRBD1. This CDR3 is built from 13 residues. The germline V gene encodes CDR1 LNHDA and CDR2 SQIVND (reference sequence). V trimming: 8 bases; J trimming: 5 bases; junction bases outside the gene matches: 8.

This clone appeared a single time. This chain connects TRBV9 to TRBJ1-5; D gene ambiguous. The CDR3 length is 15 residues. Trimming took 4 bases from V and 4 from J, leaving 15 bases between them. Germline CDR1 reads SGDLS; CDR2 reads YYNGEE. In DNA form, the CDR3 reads TGTGCCAGCAGCTGGCGGGCAGTGTGGAATCAGCCCCAGCATTTT. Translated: CASSWRAVWNQPQHF.

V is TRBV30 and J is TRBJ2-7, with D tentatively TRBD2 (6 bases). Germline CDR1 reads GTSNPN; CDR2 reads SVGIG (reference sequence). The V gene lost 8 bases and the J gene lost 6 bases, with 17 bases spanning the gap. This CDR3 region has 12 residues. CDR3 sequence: CATERGGGEQYF. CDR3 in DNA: TGTGCCACAGAGAGGGGAGGAGGCGAGCAGTACTTC.

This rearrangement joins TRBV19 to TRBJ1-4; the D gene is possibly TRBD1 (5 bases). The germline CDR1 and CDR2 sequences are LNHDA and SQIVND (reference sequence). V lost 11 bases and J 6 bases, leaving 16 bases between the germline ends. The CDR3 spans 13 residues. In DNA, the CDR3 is TGTGCCGGATCTGACAGCCGATATGAAAAACTGTTTTTT. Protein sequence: CAGSDSRYEKLFF.

This chain's CDR3 is CASSSGNSNTEAFF. CDR3 DNA: TGTGCCAGCTCGTCAGGGAACTCGAACACTGAAGCTTTCTTT. The rearrangement joins TRBV6-5 to TRBJ1-1; D might be TRBD1 (5 bases). Germline assignment: CDR1 MNHEY and CDR2 SVGAGI. V was trimmed by 8 bases and J by 1 base, leaving 14 bases between them. CDR3 length: 14 residues.

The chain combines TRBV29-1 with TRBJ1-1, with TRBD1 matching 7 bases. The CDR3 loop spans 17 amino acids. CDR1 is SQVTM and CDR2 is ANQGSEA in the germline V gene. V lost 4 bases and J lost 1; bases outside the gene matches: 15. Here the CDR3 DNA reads TGCAGCGTTGGGGAGGGGGCGCGGAGGAGCGGGAACACTGAAGCTTTCTTT. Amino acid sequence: CSVGEGARRSGNTEAFF.

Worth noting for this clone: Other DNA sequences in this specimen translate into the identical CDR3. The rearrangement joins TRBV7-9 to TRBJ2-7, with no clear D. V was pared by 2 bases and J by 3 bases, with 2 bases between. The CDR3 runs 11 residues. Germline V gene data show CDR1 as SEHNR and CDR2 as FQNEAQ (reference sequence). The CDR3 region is CASSLNYEQYF. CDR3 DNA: TGTGCCAGCAGCTTAAACTACGAGCAGTACTTC.

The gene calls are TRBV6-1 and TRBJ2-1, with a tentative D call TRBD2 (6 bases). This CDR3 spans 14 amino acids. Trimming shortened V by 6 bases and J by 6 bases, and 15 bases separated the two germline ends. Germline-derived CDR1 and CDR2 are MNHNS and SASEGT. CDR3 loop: CASRILGTGNEQFF. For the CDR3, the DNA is TGTGCCAGCAGGATCCTAGGGACTGGCAATGAGCAGTTCTTC.

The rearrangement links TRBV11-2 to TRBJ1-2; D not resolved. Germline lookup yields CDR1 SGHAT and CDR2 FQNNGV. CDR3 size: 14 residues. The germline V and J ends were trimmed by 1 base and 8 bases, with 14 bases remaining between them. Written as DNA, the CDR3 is TGTGCCAGCAGCTTAGTGGGTCTGGGAGACGGCTACACCTTC. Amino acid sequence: CASSLVGLGDGYTF.

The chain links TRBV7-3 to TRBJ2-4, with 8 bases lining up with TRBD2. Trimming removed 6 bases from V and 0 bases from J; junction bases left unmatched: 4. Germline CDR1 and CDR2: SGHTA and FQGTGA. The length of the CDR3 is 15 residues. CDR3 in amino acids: CASREAGVAKNIQYF. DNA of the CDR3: TGTGCCAGCAGGGAAGCGGGGGTAGCCAAAAACATTCAGTACTTC.

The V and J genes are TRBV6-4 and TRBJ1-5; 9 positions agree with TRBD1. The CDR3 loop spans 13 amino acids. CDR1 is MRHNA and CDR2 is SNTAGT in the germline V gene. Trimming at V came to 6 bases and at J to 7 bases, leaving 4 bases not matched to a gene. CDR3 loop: CASSPDRGQPQHF. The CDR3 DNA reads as TGTGCCAGCAGCCCAGACAGGGGGCAGCCCCAGCATTTT.

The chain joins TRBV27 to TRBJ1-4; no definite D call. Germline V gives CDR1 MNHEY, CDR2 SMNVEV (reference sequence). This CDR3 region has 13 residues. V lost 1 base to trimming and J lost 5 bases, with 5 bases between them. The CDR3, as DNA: TGTGCCAGCAGTTTATACGGGAATGAAAAACTGTTTTTT. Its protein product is CASSLYGNEKLFF. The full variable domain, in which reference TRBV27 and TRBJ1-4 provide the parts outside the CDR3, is EAQVTQNPRYLITVTGKKLTVTCSQNMNHEYMSWYRQDPGLGLRQIYYSMNVEVTDKGDVPEGYKVSRKEKRNFPLILESPSPNQTSLYFCASSLYGNEKLFFGSGTQLSVL.

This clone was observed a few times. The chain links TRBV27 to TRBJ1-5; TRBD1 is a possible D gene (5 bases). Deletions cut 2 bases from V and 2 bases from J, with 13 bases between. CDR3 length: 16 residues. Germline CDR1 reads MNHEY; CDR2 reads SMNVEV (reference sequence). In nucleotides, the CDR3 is TGTGCCAGCAGTTTACCATTCACAGGCGGCAATCAGCCCCAGCATTTT. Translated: CASSLPFTGGNQPQHF.